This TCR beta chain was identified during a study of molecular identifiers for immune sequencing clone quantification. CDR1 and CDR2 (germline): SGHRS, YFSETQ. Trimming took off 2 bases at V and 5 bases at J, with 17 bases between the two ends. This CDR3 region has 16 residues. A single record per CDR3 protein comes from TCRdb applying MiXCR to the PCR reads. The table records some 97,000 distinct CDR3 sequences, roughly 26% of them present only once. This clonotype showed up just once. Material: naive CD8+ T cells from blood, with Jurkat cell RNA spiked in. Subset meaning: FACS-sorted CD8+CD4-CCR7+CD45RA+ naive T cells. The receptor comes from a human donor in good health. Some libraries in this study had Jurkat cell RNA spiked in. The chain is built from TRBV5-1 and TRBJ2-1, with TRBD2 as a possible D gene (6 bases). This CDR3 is CASSFLGGLADNEQFF. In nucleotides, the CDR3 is TGCGCCAGCAGCTTCCTCGGGGGACTGGCCGACAATGAGCAGTTCTTC.